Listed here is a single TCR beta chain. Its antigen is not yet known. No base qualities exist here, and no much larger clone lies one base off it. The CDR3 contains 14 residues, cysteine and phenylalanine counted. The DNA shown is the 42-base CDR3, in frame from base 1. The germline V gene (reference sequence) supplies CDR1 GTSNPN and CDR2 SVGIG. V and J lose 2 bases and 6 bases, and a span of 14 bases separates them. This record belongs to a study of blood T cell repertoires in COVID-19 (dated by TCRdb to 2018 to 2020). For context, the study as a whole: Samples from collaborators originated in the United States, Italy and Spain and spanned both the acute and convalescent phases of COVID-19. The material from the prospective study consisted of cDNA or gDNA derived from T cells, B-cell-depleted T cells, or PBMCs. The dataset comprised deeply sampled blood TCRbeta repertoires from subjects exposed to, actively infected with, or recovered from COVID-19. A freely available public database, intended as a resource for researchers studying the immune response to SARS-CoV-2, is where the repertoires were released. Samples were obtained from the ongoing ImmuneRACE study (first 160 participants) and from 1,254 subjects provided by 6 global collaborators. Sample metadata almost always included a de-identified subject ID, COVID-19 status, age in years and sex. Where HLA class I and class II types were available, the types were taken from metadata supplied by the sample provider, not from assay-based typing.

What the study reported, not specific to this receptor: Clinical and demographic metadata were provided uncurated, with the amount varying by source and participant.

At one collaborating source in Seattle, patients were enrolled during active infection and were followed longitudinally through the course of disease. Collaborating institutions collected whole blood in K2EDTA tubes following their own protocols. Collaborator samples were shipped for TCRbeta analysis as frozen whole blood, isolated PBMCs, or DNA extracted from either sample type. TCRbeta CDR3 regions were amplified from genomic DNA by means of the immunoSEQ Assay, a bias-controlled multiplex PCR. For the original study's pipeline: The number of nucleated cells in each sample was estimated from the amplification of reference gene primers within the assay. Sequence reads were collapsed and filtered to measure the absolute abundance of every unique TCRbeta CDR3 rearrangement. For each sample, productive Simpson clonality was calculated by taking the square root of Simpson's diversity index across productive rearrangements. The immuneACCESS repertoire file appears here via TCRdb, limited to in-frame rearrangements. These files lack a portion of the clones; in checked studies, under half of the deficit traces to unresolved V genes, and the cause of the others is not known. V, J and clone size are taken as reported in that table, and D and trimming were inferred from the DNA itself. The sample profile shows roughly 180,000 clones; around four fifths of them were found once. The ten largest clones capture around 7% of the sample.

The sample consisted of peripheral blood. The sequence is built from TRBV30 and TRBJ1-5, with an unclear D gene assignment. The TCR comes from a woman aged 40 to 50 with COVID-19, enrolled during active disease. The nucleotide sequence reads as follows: TGTGCCTGGAGTTCCGTGAGAATTCGTCAGCCCCAGCATTTT. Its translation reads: CAWSSVRIRQPQHF.